This T cell receptor (beta chain) was captured in a study of OX40 agonist ivuxolimab in advanced cancers. Study-level background: Patients received the agonistic anti-OX40 (CD134) antibody ivuxolimab. Study-level points and caveats: Fewer expanded clones were found on average in CD4+ than in CD8+ T cells.

Clones were read by immunoSEQ multiplex PCR, and TCRdb kept only the in-frame ones, dropping some. The profile shows over 60,000 clones, 85% to 95% of them singletons. For this clone: Its antigen remains unknown.

CDR3 length: 13 amino acids. Germline loops: CDR1 SQVTM, CDR2 ANQGSEA. V trimming: 3 bases; J trimming: 0 bases; junction bases outside the gene matches: 2. The chain couples TRBV29-1 to TRBJ2-7, with 7 bases identical to TRBD2. Sequencing was performed on CD4+ or CD8+ T cells sorted from blood, taken in a trial of the OX40 agonist ivuxolimab. The TCR was taken from an adult with an advanced solid tumor such as melanoma, head and neck, liver or kidney cancer. The CDR3 protein is CSVEAGDSYEQYF. The CDR3 DNA reads as TGCAGCGTTGAGGCGGGGGACTCCTACGAGCAGTACTTC.